The T cell receptor (beta chain) under discussion was sequenced for a study of cytomegalovirus exposure and HLA in healthy donors (dated by TCRdb to the late 2010s). In terms of the full investigation: In an earlier analysis of several hundred of the donors, about 270 Gb of sequence data and 117 million unique TCR beta sequences from roughly 180 million T cells were reported. Alongside the repertoire data, information on donor age, sex, ethnicity and CMV serostatus was compiled. Every repertoire in the discovery cohort had been generated on one and the same sequencing platform. Rather than drawing on any new phenotypic data, the later analysis identified candidate immune exposures from TCR beta sequences and the way those sequences occurred across donors. Besides the first cohort of approximately 670 subjects, a separate validation cohort made up of 120 different subjects was used. The aim of the study was to test whether cataloging public T cell receptors could identify signatures of past pathogen exposure. In an earlier analysis of 587 of the donors, high-throughput TCR beta sequencing was used to judge whether each TCR beta V gene segment behaved as functional or pseudogenic. The number of typed donors differed by locus: 629-630 for A, B, C, DRB1 and DQB1; some 540 for DQA1; roughly 600 for DPA1; and roughly 490 for DPB1. To predict cytomegalovirus infection status, the study combined high-throughput TCR immunosequencing, statistical association of individual TCRs with disease status, and machine learning. On average, around 240,000 unique TCR beta nucleotide sequences were sequenced per donor among about 400 genotyped donors of the cohort, with roughly 18% of those sequences being non-productive. An early release covering 550 to 700 HLA-typed donors comprised 300 to 350 gigabases of sequencing data and roughly 85 million unique TCR sequences. Of the approximately 400 genotyped donors, less than 90% were placed in the genetic ancestry cluster associated with self-reported Caucasian donors. A later genetic analysis used genome-wide SNP genotypes for 398 of the 666 donors, treating that subset as a discovery cohort. The study used immunosequencing to profile the T cell repertoires of some 600 subjects and linked those repertoires to cytomegalovirus serostatus. Class I and class II HLA loci were covered by the typing at four-digit resolution. A later analysis re-examined previously published TCR beta repertoires from around 670 donors and added high-resolution HLA genotyping to investigate patterns of TCR occurrence. A handful of DR-DQ haplotypes were handled as single units for association and clustering because linkage in the cohort was strong.

The cohort comprised around 700 healthy bone marrow donors. All cohort members were sampled while nominally healthy, although unrecorded immune exposures were likely present. The donor was CMV seronegative and was included in the group of approximately 350 seronegative cohort members. A peripheral blood sample was provided by each donor, and peripheral blood mononuclear cells were used for TCR beta sequencing. Genomic DNA extraction from the blood cell samples was performed with the Qiagen DNeasy Blood Extraction Kit. Concerning this clone itself: Its cognate antigen has yet to be identified.

From the cysteine up to the phenylalanine, the CDR3 has a length of 15 residues. The entry retains the CDR3 DNA only, 45 bases that are in frame from base 1. CDR1 and CDR2 are drawn from the germline V gene (reference sequence): LNHDA, SQIVND. Compared with germline, V lacks 5 bases and J lacks 6 bases; bases without a gene match: 9. What the research found in general, with its limitations: Some 15 rarely observed V segments, including chromosome 9 orphons, were excluded from the earlier analysis of several hundred of the donors because counts were too low. For the cohort, immune exposure information was limited to CMV serostatus. Broadly in line with IMGT annotations, most TCR beta V segments showed up in productive rearrangements about 90% or about 30% of the time in an earlier analysis of 587 of the donors. A few of the identified cytomegalovirus-associated TCR beta chains were confirmed in vitro to be specific for cytomegalovirus antigens. The study gave a list of roughly 150 TCR beta chains associated with cytomegalovirus. Most TCR sequences were seen in very few donors, while some public TCRs were found in many individuals. A later analysis reported that several top co-occurrence clusters appeared linked to parvovirus B19, influenza, CMV and Epstein-Barr virus. The 87-base-pair reads could not distinguish some IMGT-functional V segments, including TRBV6-2 and TRBV6-3, so those segments were excluded. A later analysis found that TCR association rates varied across HLA loci, with DRB1 alleles showing the most associated TCRs and HLA-C alleles the fewest. Because HLA typing was missing for some donors at each locus, association tests included only the typed subset. The authors suggested that the approach could potentially be extended to other disease states and immunological phenotypes. The presence/absence analyses assumed that sequencing depth was roughly uniform across donors, and that assumption may not be true. In a later analysis, some 17,000 TCR beta sequences were associated with specific HLA alleles at a false discovery rate of 0.05. A later genetic analysis reported fewer N-insertions in productive TCRs among donors in an Asian-associated ancestry cluster than the roughly 620-donor mean. In a later analysis, most CMV-associated TCR beta chains were found to appear HLA-restricted, with HLA associations seemingly driven largely by CMV exposure. A further reported finding was that TCR beta sequences accurately predicted the HLA-A and HLA-B alleles for most subjects in the first cohort. Linkage disequilibrium might explain the correlated functional status among segregating V segments, but an unknown experimental factor could not be ruled out. Cytomegalovirus status was reported to be diagnosed by the classifier with high specificity and sensitivity in both the original and validation cohorts. A later analysis found that HLA-associated TCR beta chains were more clonally expanded and had lower generation probabilities than equally common non-associated chains. Strong co-occurrence of HLA alleles, especially DR and DQ, made assigning TCR associations to individual alleles difficult. Only TCR beta chains were sequenced in this cohort, and the absence of alpha or paired-chain data limited detectable features. A group of highly shared sequence variants was considered likely to be a technical artifact of the sequencing pipeline. An association between a missense DCLRE1C variant and V-gene and J-gene trimming of TCR beta chains was found in a later genetic analysis and replicated in an independent cohort.

To prepare the library, the immunoSEQ multiplex PCR assay was applied. A mixture of 60 forward primers for TCR Vbeta segments and 13 reverse primers for TCR Jbeta segments was used in the multiplex PCR. A multiplex PCR assay on genomic DNA amplified the CDR3 region of rearranged TCR beta genes. Amplified TCR beta libraries were sequenced as 87-base-pair reads on the Illumina HiSeq System. The original methods were these. A later analysis counted tens of millions of unique TCR beta chains across the 700 or so repertoires, and 10 million to 12 million of these chains were shared by at least two donors. A nearest-neighbor algorithm error-corrected the raw reads and collapsed the reads into unique sequences, merging closely related sequences to remove PCR and sequencing errors. V, D and J gene segments were assigned by aligning CDR3 sequences to IMGT reference sequences. For a sequence to be retained, a match of at least six nucleotides was required to both a V gene segment and a J gene segment. A rearrangement was called productive if the CDR3 had no stop codons and remained in frame with V and J, and every other rearrangement was called non-productive. CDR3 was defined by IMGT convention, running from the second conserved V-encoded cysteine to the conserved J-encoded phenylalanine. The earlier analysis of 587 of the donors excluded sequences that lacked an unambiguous match to a single V gene segment. In an earlier analysis of approximately 560 of the donors, a V segment was called functional when productive rearrangements were above 56.7%, and segregating when the standard deviation between donors exceeded 5%. To diagnose cytomegalovirus status from the catalog of TCR beta chain sequences, a statistical classification framework was built. V and J gene assignment, in a later analysis, came from comparing TCR nucleotide sequences with IMGT/GENE-DB human TR gene sequences. In a later analysis, CDR3 sequences and most-parsimonious VDJ recombination scenarios were assigned using the TCRdist pipeline. In a later analysis, each TCR beta chain was defined by its CDR3 amino acid sequence together with its V-gene family, and reads lacking a unique V-gene family were excluded. A later analysis removed several hundred highly shared, low-generation-probability nucleotide sequences to deal with suspected cross-contamination and a sequencing artifact. In a later analysis, a clonal expansion index for each public chain was calculated from normalized within-repertoire ranks of inferred template counts. A later analysis computed generation probabilities with a VDJ recombination model fitted to out-of-frame rearrangements, and checked the results against IGoR. In a later analysis, TCR-TCR, TCR-HLA and TCR-CMV co-occurrence was scored with hypergeometric tests, and a repertoire-size bias correction was applied to TCR pairs. To estimate false discovery rates, a later analysis permuted the HLA or CMV assignments 20 times. In a later analysis, co-occurring TCRs were grouped using DBSCAN, and TCRdist sequence similarity was added for clustering within HLA-allele-positive subsets. Co-occurrence clustering excluded repertoires with fewer than 30,000 or more than 120,000 public chains, plus five with anomalous nucleotide sharing. Not all clones reach the TCRdb copy of this immuneACCESS table, which keeps in-frame sequences only. Checked studies attribute under half of the gap to unresolved V genes and leave the rest unexplained. The V and J calls and the clone size are those of that table, but D and trimming were determined from the DNA. The sample table on file contains approximately 100,000 clones. The ten largest clones represent less than 4% of the sample.

Rearrangement joined TRBV19 to TRBJ1-4, with TRBD1 identical over 7 junction bases. This TCR derives from a man in his forties or fifties in good health and CMV-seronegative. The sequencing sample was made of PBMCs. The DNA is as follows: TGTGCCAGTAGTCTTCACAGGGGTGAGGATGAAAAACTGTTTTTT. Translated, it gives CASSLHRGEDEKLFF.